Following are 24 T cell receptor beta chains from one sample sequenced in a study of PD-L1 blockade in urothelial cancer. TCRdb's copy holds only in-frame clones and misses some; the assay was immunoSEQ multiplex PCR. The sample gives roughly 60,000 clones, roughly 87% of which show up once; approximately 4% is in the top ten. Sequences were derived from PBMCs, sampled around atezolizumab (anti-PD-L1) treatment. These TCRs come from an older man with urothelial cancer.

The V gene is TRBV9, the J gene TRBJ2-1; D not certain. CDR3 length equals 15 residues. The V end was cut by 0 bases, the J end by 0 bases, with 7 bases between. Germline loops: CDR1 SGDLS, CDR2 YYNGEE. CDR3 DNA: TGTGCCAGCAGCGTAGACTTTGACTCCTACAATGAGCAGTTCTTC. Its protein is CASSVDFDSYNEQFF.

CDR3 sequence reads: CASLPAAGQGGEAFF. DNA for the CDR3: TGTGCCAGCCTCCCGGCGGCGGGACAGGGGGGTGAAGCTTTCTTT. The chain couples TRBV6-5 to TRBJ1-1; 11 positions match TRBD1. Unmatched junction bases numbered 12, after V lost 8 bases and J lost 7 bases. The CDR3 is 15 residues long. CDR1 is MNHEY, CDR2 SVGAGI, per germline.

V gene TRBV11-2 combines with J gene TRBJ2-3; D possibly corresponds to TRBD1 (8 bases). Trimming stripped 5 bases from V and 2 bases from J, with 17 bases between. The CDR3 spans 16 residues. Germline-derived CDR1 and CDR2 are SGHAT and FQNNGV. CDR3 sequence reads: CASSQGASGPTDTQYF. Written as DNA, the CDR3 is TGTGCCAGCAGCCAGGGGGCTAGCGGACCCACAGATACGCAGTATTTT. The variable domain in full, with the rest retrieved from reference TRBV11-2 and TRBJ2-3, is EAGVAQSPRYKIIEKRQSVAFWCNPISGHATLYWYQQILGQGPKLLIQFQNNGVVDDSQLPKDRFSAERLKGVDSTLKIQPAKLEDSAVYLCASSQGASGPTDTQYFGPGTRLTVL.

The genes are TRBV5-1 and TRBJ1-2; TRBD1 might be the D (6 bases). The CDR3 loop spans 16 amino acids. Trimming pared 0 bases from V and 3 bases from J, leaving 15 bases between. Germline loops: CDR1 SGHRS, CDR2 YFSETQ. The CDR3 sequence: CASSLGAGVFDYGYTF. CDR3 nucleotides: TGCGCCAGCAGCTTGGGAGCAGGGGTGTTTGACTATGGCTACACCTTC.

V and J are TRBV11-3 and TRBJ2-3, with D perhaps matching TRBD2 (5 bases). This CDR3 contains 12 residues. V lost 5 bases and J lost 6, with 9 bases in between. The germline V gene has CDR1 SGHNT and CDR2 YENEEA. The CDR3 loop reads CASSRAGDTQYF. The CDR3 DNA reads TGTGCCAGCAGCCGGGCGGGCGATACGCAGTATTTT.

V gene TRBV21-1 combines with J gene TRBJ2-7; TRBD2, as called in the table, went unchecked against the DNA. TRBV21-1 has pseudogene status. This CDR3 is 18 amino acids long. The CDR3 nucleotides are TGTGCCAGCAGCAAAGGAGGGCCTTTAGCGGGAGGCACCTACGAGCAGTACTTC. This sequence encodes CASSKGGPLAGGTYEQYF.

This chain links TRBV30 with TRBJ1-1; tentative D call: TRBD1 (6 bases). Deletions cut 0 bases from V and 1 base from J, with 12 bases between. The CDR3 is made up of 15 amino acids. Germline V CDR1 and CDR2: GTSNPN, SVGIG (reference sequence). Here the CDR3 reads CAWSVSGQPNTEAFF. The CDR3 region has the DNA TGTGCCTGGAGTGTAAGTGGACAGCCGAACACTGAAGCTTTCTTT.

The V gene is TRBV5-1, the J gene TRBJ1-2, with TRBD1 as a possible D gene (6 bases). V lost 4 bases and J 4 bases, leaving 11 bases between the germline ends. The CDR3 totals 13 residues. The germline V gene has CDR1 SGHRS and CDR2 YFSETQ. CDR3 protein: CASSEQGTYGYTF. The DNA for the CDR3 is TGCGCCAGCAGCGAACAGGGTACCTATGGCTACACCTTC.

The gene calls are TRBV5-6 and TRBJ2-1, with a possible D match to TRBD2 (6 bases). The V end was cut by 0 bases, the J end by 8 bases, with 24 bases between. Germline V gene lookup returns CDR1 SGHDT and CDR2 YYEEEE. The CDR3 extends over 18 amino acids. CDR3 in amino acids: CASSLAGVRGPRGDEQFF. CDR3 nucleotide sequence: TGTGCCAGCAGCTTGGCGGGAGTGAGGGGTCCTCGGGGCGATGAGCAGTTCTTC.

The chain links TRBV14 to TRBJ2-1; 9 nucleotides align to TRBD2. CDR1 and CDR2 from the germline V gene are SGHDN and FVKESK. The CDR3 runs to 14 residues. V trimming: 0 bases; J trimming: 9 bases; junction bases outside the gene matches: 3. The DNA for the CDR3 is TGTGCCAGCAGCCAAGAGGTAGCGGGAGTTGAGCAGTTCTTC. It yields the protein CASSQEVAGVEQFF.

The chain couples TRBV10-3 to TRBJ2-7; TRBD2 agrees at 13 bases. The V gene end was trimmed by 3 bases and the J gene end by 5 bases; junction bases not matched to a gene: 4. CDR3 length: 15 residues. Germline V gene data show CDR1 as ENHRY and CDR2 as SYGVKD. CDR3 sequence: CAISDRTSGSDEQYF. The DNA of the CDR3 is TGTGCCATCAGTGACCGGACTAGCGGGAGCGACGAGCAGTACTTC.

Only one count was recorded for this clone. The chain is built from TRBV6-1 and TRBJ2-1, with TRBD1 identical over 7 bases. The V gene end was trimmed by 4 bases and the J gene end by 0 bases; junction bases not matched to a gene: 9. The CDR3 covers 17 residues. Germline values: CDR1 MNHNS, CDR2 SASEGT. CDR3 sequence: CASSGRTGPSSYNEQFF. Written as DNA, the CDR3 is TGTGCCAGCAGTGGCCGGACAGGTCCCAGCTCCTACAATGAGCAGTTCTTC.

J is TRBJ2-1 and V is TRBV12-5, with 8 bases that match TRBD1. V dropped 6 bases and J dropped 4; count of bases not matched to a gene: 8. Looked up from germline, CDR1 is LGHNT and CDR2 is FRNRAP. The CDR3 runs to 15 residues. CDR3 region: CASGVGQGFYNEQFF. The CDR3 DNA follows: TGTGCTAGTGGAGTTGGACAGGGTTTTTACAATGAGCAGTTCTTC.

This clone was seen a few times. CDR3 coding DNA: TGTGCCAGCAGCGGACCTACCGGGACAGCCCATGGCTACACCTTC. Translating it yields CASSGPTGTAHGYTF. The chain links TRBV5-4 to TRBJ1-2, with 7 bases matching TRBD1. Per germline, CDR1 SGHNT and CDR2 YYREEE (reference sequence). The CDR3 runs 15 residues. The V and J ends lost 4 bases and 6 bases, in that order; junction bases with no gene match: 12.

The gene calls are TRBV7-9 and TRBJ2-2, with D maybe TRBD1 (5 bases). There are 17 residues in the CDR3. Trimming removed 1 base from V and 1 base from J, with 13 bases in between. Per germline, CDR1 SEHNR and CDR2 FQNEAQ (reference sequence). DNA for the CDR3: TGTGCCAGCAGCTTAGAAATTCTGACAGTGAACACCGGGGAGCTGTTTTTT. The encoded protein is CASSLEILTVNTGELFF.

The CDR3 sequence is CASSSSGAGTDTQYF. The CDR3 coding sequence is TGTGCCAGCAGCTCTAGCGGGGCGGGCACAGATACGCAGTATTTT. V is TRBV7-2 and J is TRBJ2-3; TRBD2 aligns across 9 bases. Germline assignment: CDR1 SGHTA and CDR2 FQGNSA. With V trimmed by 4 bases and J by 1 base, 3 bases remained unmatched. The CDR3 is made up of 15 amino acids.

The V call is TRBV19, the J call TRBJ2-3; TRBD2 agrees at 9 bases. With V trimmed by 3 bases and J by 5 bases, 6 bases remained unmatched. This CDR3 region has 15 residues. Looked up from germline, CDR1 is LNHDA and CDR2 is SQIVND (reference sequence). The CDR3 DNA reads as TGTGCCAGTAGTATCTGGCGGGAGGGTAAAGATACGCAGTATTTT. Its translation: CASSIWREGKDTQYF. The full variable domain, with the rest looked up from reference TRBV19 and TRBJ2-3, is DGGITQSPKYLFRKEGQNVTLSCEQNLNHDAMYWYRQDPGQGLRLIYYSQIVNDFQKGDIAEGYSVSREKKESFPLTVTSAQKNPTAFYLCASSIWREGKDTQYFGPGTRLTVL.

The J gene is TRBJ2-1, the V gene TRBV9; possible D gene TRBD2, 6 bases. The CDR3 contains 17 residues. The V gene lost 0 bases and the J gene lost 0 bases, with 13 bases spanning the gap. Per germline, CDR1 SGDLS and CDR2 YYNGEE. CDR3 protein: CASSVEGTQLSYNEQFF. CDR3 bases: TGTGCCAGCAGCGTAGAGGGGACTCAACTCTCCTACAATGAGCAGTTCTTC.

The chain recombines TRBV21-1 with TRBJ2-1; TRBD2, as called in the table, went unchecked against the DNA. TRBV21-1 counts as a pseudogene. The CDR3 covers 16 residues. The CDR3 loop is CASSKLEQKGGDEQFF. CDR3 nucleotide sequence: TGTGCCAGCAGCAAACTGGAACAGAAGGGAGGCGATGAGCAGTTCTTC.

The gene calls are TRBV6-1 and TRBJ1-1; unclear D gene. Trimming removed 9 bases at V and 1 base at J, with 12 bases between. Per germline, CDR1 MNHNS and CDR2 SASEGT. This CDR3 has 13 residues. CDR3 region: CASPRRGNTEAFF. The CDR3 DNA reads TGTGCCAGTCCGCGCCGGGGGAACACTGAAGCTTTCTTT.

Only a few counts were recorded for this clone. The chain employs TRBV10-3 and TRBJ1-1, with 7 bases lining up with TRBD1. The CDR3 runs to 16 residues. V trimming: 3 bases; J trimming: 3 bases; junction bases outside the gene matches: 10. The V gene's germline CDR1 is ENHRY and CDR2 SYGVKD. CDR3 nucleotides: TGTGCCATCAGTGACGGGACAGCCGAAGGGGACACTGAAGCTTTCTTT. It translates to CAISDGTAEGDTEAFF.

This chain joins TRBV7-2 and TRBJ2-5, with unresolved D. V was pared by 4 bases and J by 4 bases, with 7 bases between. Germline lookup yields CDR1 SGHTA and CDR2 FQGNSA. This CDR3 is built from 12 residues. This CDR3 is CASSSIGETQYF. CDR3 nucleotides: TGTGCCAGCAGCTCGATCGGAGAGACCCAGTACTTC.

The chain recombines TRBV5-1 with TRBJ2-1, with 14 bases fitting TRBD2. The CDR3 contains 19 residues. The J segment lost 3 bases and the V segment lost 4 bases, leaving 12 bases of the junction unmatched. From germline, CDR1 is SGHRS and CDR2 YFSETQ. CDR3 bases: TGCGCCAGCAGCCCCGGGACTAGCGGGAGAGGGGGAATCTACAATGAGCAGTTCTTC. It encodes CASSPGTSGRGGIYNEQFF.

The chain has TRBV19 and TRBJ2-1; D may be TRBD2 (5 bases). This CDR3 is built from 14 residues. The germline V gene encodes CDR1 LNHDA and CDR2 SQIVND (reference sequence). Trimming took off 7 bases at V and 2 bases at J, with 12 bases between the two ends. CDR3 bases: TGTGCCAGTAAGGGCGGGTCTACCTACAATGAGCAGTTCTTC. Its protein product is CASKGGSTYNEQFF.